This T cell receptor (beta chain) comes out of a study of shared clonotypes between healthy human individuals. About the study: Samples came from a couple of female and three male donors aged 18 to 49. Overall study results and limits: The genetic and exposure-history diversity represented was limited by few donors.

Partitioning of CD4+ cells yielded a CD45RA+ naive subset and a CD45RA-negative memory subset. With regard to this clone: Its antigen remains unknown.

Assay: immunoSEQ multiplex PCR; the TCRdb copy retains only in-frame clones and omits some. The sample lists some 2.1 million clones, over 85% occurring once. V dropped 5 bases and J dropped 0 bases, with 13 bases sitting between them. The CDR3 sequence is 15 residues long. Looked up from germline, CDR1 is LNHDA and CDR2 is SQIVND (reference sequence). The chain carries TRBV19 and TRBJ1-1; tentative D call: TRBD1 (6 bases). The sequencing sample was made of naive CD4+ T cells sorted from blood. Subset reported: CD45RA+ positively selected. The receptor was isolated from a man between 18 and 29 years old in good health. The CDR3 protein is CASSDGTLMNTEAFF. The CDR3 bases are TGTGCCAGTAGTGACGGGACACTCATGAACACTGAAGCTTTCTTT.